This T cell receptor (beta chain) was recovered during a study of blood T cell repertoires in COVID-19. The wider study: Researchers got acute and convalescent COVID-19 samples from the United States, Italy and Spain. From T cells, B-cell-depleted T cells, or PBMCs came the material, which was cDNA or gDNA.

In the source study's methods: Amplification from reference gene primers served as the basis for estimated nucleated cell counts. Produced via immunoSEQ multiplex PCR; TCRdb's table is partial and in-frame only. V and J calls and clone size are given by that table; D and trimming were obtained from the DNA. The profile shows about 99,000 clones, 85% to 90% of them singletons. The sample was peripheral blood. The receptor comes from a human donor in a cohort sampled during active COVID-19.

CDR3 sequence: CSVAQIHGYTF. In nucleotides, the CDR3 is TGCAGCGTTGCACAGATCCATGGCTACACCTTC. The V and J genes are TRBV29-1 and TRBJ1-2; D unresolved. Trimming removed 4 bases at V and 6 bases at J, with 9 bases between. The CDR3 extends over 11 amino acids. CDR1 and CDR2 (germline): SQVTM, ANQGSEA. Full variable domain (rest looked up from reference TRBV29-1 and TRBJ1-2): SAVISQKPSRDICQRGTSLTIQCQVDSQVTMMFWYRQQPGQSLTLIATANQGSEATYESGFVIDKFPISRPNLTFSTLTVSNMSPEDSSIYLCSVAQIHGYTFGSGTRLTVV.